This T cell receptor beta chain is from a study of blood T cell repertoires in COVID-19. Study-wide context: Nucleic acid was either cDNA or gDNA, and it came from T cells, B-cell-depleted T cells, or PBMCs.

This table comes from immunoSEQ multiplex PCR, and its TCRdb copy is limited to in-frame clones, with some not included. This table has under 250,000 clones, 80% appearing once. This clonotype was obtained from a human donor in a cohort sampled during active COVID-19. Sample: peripheral blood.

CDR3 region: CASSPYPLQAVEQYF. The CDR3 bases are TGTGCCAGCTCGCCGTATCCCCTCCAGGCCGTCGAGCAGTACTTC. The chain joins TRBV9 to TRBJ2-7; D not certain. CDR1 SGDLS and CDR2 YYNGEE come from the germline V gene. V dropped 7 bases and J dropped 6 bases, with 23 bases sitting between them. The CDR3 spans 15 residues.